This T cell receptor (beta chain) emerged from a study of a mutant IDH1 vaccine in newly diagnosed glioma. V was clipped by 11 bases and J by 0 bases, with 35 bases between them. CDR3 size: 20 residues. CDR1 is LNHDA and CDR2 is SQIVND in the germline V gene (reference sequence). As regards this clone: The antigen is not known.

The protocol was immunoSEQ multiplex PCR, while the TCRdb copy is restricted to in-frame clones and leaves out a portion. Among 55,000 to 70,000 clones, over 75% were seen once, and the ten largest hold 1.5% to 2.5%. Time point: week 11, during vaccination. Doses comprised 300 ug of mutant IDH1 20-mer peptide each, plus topical imiquimod. Overall study findings and caveats: The study observed vaccine-induced immune responses in more than 80% of patients.

The source of this sequence is a man in his forties or fifties with glioma. Sample: PBMCs, taken from a glioma patient whose treatment included an IDH1 peptide vaccine. The chain combines TRBV19 with TRBJ2-7; D may be TRBD1 (5 bases). The CDR3 DNA reads as TGTGCCTCCTCGTTTAGAGGCTCTCTATCAGGGCGAATTAGCTCCTACGAGCAGTACTTC. Translation gives CASSFRGSLSGRISSYEQYF.